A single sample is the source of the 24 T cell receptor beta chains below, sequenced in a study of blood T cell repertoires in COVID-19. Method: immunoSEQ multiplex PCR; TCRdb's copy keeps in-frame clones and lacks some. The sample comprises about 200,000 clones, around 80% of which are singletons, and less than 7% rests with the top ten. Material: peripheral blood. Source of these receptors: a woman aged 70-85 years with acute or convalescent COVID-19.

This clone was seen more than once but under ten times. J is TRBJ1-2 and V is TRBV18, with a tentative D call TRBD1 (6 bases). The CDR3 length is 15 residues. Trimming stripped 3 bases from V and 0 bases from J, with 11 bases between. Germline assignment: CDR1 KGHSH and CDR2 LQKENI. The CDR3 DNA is TGTGCCAGCTCACCGGACAGTGAAGCTAACTATGGCTACACCTTC. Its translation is CASSPDSEANYGYTF. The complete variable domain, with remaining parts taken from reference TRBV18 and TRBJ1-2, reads NAGVMQNPRHLVRRRGQEARLRCSPMKGHSHVYWYRQLPEEGLKFMVYLQKENIIDESGMPKERFSAEFPKEGPSILRIQQVVRGDSAAYFCASSPDSEANYGYTFGSGTRLTVV.

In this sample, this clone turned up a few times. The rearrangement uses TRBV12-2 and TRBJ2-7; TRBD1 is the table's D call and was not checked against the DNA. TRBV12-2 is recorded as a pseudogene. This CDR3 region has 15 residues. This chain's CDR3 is CASRTPGQGLYEQYF. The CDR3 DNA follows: TGTGCAAGTCGCACCCCGGGACAGGGGCTCTACGAGCAGTACTTC.

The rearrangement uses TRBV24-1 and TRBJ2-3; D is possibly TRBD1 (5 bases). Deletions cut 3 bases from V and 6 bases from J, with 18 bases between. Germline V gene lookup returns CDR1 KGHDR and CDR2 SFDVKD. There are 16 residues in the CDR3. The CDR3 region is CATSDPRDPGPDTQYF. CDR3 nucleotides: TGTGCCACCAGTGATCCCCGAGACCCAGGGCCCGATACGCAGTATTTT.

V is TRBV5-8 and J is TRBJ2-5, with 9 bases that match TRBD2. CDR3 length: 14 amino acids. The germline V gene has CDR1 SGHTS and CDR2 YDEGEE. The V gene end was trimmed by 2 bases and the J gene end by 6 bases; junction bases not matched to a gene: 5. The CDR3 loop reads CASSFSGGMKTQYF. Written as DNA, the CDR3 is TGTGCCAGCAGCTTTAGCGGGGGCATGAAGACCCAGTACTTC.

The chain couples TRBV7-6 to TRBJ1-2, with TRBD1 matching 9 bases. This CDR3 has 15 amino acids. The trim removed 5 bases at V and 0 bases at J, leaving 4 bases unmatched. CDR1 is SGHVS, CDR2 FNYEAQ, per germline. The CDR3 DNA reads TGTGCCAGCAGCCCCGGACAGGGGCCTAACTATGGCTACACCTTC. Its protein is CASSPGQGPNYGYTF. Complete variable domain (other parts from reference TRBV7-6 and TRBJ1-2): GAGVSQSPRYKVTKRGQDVALRCDPISGHVSLYWYRQALGQGPEFLTYFNYEAQQDKSGLPNDRFSAERPEGSISTLTIQRTEQRDSAMYRCASSPGQGPNYGYTFGSGTRLTVV.

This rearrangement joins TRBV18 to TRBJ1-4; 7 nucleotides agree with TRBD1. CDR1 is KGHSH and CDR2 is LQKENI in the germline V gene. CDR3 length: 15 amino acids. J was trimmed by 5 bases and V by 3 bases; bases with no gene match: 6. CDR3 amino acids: CASSPPGQKNEKLFF. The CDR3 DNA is TGTGCCAGCTCACCGCCGGGACAGAAAAATGAAAAACTGTTTTTT.

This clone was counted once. Written as DNA, the CDR3 is TGCGCCAGCAGCTGGGGACTAGCGGGATCCTCCAACACAGATACGCAGTATTTT. As protein: CASSWGLAGSSNTDTQYF. The rearrangement links TRBV5-1 to TRBJ2-3; TRBD2 agrees at 13 bases. Germline CDR1 reads SGHRS; CDR2 reads YFSETQ. J lost 2 bases, V lost 3 bases, and 9 bases had no gene match. This CDR3 has 18 amino acids.

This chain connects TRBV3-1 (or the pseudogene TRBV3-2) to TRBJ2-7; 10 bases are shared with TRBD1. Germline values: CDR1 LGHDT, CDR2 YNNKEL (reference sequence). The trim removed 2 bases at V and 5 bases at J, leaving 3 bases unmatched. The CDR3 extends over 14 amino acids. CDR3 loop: CASSQWTGGNEQYF. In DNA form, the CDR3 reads TGTGCCAGCAGCCAATGGACAGGGGGTAACGAGCAGTACTTC.

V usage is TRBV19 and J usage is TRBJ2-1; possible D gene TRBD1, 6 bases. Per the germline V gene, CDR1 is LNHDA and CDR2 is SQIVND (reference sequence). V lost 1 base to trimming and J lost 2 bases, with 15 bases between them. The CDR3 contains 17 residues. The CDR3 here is CASSIGGGTTPYNEQFF. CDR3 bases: TGTGCCAGTAGTATAGGAGGGGGTACAACACCCTACAATGAGCAGTTCTTC.

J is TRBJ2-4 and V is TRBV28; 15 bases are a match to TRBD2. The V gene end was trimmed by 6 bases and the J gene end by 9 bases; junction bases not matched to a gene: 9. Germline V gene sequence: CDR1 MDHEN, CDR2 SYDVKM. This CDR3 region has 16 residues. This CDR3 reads CASSPGLAGGWGIQYF. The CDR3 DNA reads TGTGCCAGCAGCCCGGGACTAGCGGGAGGTTGGGGCATTCAGTACTTC. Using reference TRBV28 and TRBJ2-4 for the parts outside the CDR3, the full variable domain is DVKVTQSSRYLVKRTGEKVFLECVQDMDHENMFWYRQDPGLGLRLIYFSYDVKMKEKGDIPEGYSVSREKKERFSLILESASTNQTSMYLCASSPGLAGGWGIQYFGAGTRLSVL.

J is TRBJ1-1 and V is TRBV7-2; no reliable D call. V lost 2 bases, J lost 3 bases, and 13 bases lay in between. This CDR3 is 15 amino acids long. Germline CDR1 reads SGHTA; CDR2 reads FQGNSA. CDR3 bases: TGTGCCAGCAGCTTATCCCCAAGACGGGACACTGAAGCTTTCTTT. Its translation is CASSLSPRRDTEAFF. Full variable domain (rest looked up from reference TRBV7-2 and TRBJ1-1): GAGVSQSPSNKVTEKGKDVELRCDPISGHTALYWYRQSLGQGLEFLIYFQGNSAPDKSGLPSDRFSAERTGGSVSTLTIQRTQQEDSAVYLCASSLSPRRDTEAFFGQGTRLTVV.

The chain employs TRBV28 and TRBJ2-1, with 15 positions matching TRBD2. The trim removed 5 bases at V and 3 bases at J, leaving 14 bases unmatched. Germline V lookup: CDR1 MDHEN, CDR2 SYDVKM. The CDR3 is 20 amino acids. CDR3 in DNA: TGTGCCAGCAGTACAATACAGGGATGGGGACTAGCGGGAGGCTACAATGAGCAGTTCTTC. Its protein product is CASSTIQGWGLAGGYNEQFF.

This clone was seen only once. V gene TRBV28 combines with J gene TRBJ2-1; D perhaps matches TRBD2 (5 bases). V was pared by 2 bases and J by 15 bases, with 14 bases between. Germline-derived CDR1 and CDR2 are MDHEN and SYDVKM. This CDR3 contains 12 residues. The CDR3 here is CASSLERASPFF. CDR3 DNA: TGTGCCAGCAGTTTAGAACGGGCTAGCCCGTTCTTC.

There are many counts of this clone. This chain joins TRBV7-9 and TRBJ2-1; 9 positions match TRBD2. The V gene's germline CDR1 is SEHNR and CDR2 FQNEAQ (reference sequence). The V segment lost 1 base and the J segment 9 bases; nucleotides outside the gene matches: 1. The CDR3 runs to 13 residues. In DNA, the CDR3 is TGTGCCAGCAGCTTAGATAGCGGGGGTGAGCAGTTCTTC. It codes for CASSLDSGGEQFF.

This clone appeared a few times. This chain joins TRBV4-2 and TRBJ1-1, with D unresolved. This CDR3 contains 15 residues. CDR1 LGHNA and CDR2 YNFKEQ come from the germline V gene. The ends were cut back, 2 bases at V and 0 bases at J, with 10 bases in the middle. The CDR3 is CASSQTSNLNTEAFF. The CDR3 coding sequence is TGTGCCAGCAGCCAAACGAGTAATCTGAACACTGAAGCTTTCTTT.

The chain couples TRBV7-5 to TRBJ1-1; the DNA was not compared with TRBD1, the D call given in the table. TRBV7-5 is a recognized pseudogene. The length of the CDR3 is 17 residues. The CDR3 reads CVRSPLTGKPMNTEAFF. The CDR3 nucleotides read TGTGTCAGAAGCCCCCTGACAGGCAAACCCATGAACACTGAAGCTTTCTTT.

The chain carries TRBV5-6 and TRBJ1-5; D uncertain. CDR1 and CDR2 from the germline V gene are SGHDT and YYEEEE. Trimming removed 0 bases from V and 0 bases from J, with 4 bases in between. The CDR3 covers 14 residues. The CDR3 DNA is TGTGCCAGCAGCTTGGGCGGTAGCAATCAGCCCCAGCATTTT. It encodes CASSLGGSNQPQHF.

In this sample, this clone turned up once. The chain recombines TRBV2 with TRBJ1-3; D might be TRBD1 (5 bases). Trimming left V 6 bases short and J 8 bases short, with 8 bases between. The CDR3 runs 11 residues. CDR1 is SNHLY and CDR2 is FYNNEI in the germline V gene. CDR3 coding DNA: TGTGCCAGCAGCAGGGCGGACACCATATATTTT. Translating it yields CASSRADTIYF. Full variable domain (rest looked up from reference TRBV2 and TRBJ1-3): EPEVTQTPSHQVTQMGQEVILRCVPISNHLYFYWYRQILGQKVEFLVSFYNNEISEKSEIFDDQFSVERPDGSNFTLKIRSTKLEDSAMYFCASSRADTIYFGEGSWLTVV.

This CDR3 reads CSVEEGDGYTF. The CDR3 DNA is TGCAGCGTTGAAGAAGGGGATGGCTACACCTTC. The V and J genes are TRBV29-1 and TRBJ1-2; TRBD1 might be the D (5 bases). Germline V gene sequence: CDR1 SQVTM, CDR2 ANQGSEA. V gave up 0 bases and J gave up 6 bases, with 5 bases separating them. The CDR3 covers 11 residues.

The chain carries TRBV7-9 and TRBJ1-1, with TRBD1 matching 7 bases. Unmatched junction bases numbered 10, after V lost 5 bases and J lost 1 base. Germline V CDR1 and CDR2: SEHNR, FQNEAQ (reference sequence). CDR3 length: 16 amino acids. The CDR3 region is CASSHKPQGGNTEAFF. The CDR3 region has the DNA TGTGCCAGCAGCCACAAACCCCAGGGGGGGAACACTGAAGCTTTCTTT.

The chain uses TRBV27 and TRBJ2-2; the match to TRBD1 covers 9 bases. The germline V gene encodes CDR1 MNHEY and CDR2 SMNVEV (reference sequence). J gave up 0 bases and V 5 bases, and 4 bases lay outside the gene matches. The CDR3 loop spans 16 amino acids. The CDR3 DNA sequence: TGTGCCAGCAGTCGGGACAGGGTATCGAACACCGGGGAGCTGTTTTTT. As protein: CASSRDRVSNTGELFF.

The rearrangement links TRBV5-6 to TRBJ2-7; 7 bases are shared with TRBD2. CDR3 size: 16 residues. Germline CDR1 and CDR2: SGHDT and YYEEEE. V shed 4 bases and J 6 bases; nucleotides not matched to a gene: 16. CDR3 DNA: TGTGCCAGCAGCCCAGCTTTTAGGGCGGGAGAAGGCGAGCAGTACTTC. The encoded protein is CASSPAFRAGEGEQYF.

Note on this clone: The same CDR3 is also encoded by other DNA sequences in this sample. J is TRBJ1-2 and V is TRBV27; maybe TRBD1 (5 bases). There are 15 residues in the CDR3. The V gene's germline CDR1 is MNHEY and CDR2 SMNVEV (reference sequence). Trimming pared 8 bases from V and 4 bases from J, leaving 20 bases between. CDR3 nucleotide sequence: TGTGCCAGCCGGCCGGGGGGGGGACTTGTCTATGGCTACACCTTC. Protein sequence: CASRPGGGLVYGYTF.

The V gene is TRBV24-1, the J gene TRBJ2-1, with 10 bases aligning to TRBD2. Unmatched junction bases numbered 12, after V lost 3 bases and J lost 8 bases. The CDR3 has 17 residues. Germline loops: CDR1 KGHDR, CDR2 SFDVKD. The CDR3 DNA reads TGTGCCACCAGTGATGTCGGGGCTAGCGGGAGCGGCTATGAGCAGTTCTTC. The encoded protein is CATSDVGASGSGYEQFF.